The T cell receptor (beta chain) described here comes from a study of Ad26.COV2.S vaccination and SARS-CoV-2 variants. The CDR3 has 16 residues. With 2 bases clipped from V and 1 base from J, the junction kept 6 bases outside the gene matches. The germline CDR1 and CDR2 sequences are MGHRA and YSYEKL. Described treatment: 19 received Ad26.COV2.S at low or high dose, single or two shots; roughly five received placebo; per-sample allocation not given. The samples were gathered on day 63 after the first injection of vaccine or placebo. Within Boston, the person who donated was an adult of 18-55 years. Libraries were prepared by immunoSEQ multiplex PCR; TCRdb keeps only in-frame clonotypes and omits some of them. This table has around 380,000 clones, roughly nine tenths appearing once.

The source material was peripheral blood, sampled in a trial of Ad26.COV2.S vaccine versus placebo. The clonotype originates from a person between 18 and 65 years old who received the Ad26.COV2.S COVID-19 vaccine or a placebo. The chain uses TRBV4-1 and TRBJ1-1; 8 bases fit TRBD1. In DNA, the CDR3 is TGCGCCAGCAGCCAAAGATGGGGACAGGCGAACACTGAAGCTTTCTTT. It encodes CASSQRWGQANTEAFF.